This T cell receptor beta chain was documented in a study of T cells in Graves' hyperthyroidism and ophthalmopathy. On this clonotype itself: A junction end diverges from the germline sequence, so it may reflect a read error.

The CDR3 has 13 amino acids. The germline gives CDR1 MDHEN, CDR2 SYDVKM. RNA transcripts served as the template for amplifying TCR beta CDR3 regions. During a first-round RT-PCR of the TCR CDR3, the HTBI primer set was used. TCRdb analysed the multiplex PCR reads with MiXCR anew, one entry per CDR3 protein. The sample yields fewer than 700,000 distinct CDR3 sequences, 16% seen once. For Graves' hyperthyroidism to be stable, ophthalmopathy could not progress within 18 months. Patients with uncontrolled infections, other autoimmune diseases, pregnancy or lactation were excluded. Clinical symptoms, serum thyroxine, TRAb, thyroid ultrasound and orbital computed tomography established diagnosis.

The rearrangement uses TRBV28 and TRBJ1-2; D is possibly TRBD1 (6 bases). The sequence was collected from a woman aged 25 to 39 with Graves' hyperthyroidism. Sequencing was carried out using blood. CDR3 sequence: CGSSLGGSYGYTF. CDR3 DNA: TGTGGCAGCAGTTTAGGGGGTAGCTATGGCTACACCTTC.